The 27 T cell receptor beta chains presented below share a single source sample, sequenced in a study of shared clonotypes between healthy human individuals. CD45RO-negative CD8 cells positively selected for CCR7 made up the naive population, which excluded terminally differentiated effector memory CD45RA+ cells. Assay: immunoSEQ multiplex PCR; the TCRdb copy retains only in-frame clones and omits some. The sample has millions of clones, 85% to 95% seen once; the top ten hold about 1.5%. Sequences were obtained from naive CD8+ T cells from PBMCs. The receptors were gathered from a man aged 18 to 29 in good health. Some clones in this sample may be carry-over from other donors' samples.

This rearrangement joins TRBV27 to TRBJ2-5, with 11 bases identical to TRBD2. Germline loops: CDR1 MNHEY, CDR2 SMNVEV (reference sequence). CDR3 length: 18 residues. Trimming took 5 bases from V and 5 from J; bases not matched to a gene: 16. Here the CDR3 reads CASSPGGLAGGPGETQYF. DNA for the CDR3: TGTGCCAGCAGTCCGGGCGGATTAGCGGGAGGGCCGGGGGAGACCCAGTACTTC.

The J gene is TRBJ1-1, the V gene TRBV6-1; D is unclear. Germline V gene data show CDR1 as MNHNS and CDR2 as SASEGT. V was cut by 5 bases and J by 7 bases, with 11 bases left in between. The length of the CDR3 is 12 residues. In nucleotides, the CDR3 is TGTGCCAGCAGTTGGAAAAGTGGTGAAGCTTTCTTT. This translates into CASSWKSGEAFF.

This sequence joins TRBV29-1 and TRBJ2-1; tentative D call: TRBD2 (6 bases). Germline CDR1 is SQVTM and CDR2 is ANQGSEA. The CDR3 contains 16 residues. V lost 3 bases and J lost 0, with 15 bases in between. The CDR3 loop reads CSVEGGLSNSYNEQFF. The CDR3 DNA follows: TGCAGCGTTGAGGGGGGACTTTCCAACTCCTACAATGAGCAGTTCTTC.

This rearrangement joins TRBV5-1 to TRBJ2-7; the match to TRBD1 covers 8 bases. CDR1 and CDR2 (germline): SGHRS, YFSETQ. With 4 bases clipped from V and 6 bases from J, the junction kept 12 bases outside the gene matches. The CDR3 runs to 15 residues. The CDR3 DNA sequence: TGCGCCAGCAGCCCTTCACAGGGGGGTCCTAGCGAGCAGTACTTC. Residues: CASSPSQGGPSEQYF.

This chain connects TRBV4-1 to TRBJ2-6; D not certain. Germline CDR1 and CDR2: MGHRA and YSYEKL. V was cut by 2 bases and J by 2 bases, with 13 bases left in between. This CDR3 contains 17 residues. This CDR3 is CASSQTGGFTGANVLTF. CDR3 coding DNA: TGCGCCAGCAGCCAAACGGGTGGATTTACTGGGGCCAACGTCCTGACTTTC.

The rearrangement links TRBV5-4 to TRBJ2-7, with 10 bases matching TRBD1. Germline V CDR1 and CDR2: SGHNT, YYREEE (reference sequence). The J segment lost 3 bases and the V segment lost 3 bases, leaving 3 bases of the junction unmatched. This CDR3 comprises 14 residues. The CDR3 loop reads CASSWDRGDYEQYF. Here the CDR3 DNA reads TGTGCCAGCAGCTGGGACAGGGGCGACTACGAGCAGTACTTC.

The CDR3 nucleotides are TGTGCCAGCAGTCGGGGGCGCGAGCAGTACTTC. It is translated as CASSRGREQYF. This sequence joins TRBV27 and TRBJ2-7, with D tentatively TRBD1 or TRBD2 (6 bases each). Germline CDR1 is MNHEY and CDR2 is SMNVEV (reference sequence). The CDR3 consists of 11 residues. The V end lost 5 bases, the J end lost 6 bases, and 8 bases lay between the germline ends.

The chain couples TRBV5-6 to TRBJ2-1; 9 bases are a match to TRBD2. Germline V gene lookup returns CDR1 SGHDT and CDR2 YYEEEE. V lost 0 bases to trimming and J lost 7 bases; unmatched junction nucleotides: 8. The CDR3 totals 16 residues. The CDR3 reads CASSLGPSGTRNEQFF. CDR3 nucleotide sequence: TGTGCCAGCAGCTTGGGGCCTAGCGGGACTCGGAATGAGCAGTTCTTC.

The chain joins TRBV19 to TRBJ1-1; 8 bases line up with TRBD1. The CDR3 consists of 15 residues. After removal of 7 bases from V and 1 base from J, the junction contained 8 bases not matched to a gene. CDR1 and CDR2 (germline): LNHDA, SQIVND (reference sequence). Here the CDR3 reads CASKAFGTGNTEAFF. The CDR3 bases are TGTGCCAGTAAGGCGTTCGGGACAGGGAACACTGAAGCTTTCTTT.

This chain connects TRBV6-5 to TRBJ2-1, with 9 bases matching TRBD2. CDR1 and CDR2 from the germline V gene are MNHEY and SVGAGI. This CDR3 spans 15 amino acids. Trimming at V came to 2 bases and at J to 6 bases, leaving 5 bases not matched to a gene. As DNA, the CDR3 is TGTGCCAGCAGTTACGGCGGGAGGGTAGGCAATGAGCAGTTCTTC. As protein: CASSYGGRVGNEQFF.

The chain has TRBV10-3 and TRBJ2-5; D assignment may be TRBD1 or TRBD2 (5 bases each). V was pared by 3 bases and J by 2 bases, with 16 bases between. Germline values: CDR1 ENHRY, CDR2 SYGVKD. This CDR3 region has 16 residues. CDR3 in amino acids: CAISDRDDALQETQYF. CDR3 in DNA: TGTGCCATCAGTGACCGGGACGATGCCCTACAAGAGACCCAGTACTTC.

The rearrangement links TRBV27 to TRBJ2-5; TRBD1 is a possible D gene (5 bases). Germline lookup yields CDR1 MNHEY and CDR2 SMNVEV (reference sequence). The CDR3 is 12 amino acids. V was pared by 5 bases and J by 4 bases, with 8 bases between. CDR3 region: CASSPQGETQYF. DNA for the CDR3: TGTGCCAGCAGTCCCCAGGGAGAGACCCAGTACTTC.

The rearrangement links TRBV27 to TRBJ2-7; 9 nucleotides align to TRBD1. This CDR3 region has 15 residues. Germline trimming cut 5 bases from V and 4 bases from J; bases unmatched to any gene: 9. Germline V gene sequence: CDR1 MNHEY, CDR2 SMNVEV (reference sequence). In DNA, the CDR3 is TGTGCCAGCAGTGACGCCGGGACAGGGCGTTACGAGCAGTACTTC. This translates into CASSDAGTGRYEQYF.

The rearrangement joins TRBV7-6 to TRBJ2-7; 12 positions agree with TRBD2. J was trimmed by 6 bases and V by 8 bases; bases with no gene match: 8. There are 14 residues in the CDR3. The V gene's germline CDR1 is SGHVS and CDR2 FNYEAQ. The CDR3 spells CASGRLAGEGEQYF. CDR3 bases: TGTGCCAGCGGTAGACTAGCGGGAGAGGGCGAGCAGTACTTC.

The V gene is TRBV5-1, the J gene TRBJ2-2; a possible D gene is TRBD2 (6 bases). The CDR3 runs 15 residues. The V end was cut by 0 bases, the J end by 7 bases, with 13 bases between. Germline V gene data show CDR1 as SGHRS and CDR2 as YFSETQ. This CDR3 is CASSLVPDGGGELFF. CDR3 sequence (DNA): TGCGCCAGCAGCTTGGTTCCAGACGGGGGCGGGGAGCTGTTTTTT.

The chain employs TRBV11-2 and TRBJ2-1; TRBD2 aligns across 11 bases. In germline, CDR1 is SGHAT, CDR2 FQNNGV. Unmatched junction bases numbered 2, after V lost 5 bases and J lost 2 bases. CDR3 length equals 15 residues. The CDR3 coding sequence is TGTGCCAGCAGCATACTAGCGGGAGCCTACAATGAGCAGTTCTTC. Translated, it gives CASSILAGAYNEQFF.

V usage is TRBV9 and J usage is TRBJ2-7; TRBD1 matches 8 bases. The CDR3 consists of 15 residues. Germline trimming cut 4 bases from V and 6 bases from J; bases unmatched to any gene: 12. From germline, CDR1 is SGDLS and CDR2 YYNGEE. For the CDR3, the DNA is TGTGCCAGCAGCCCATACCCCCGTGGACAGGGCGAGCAGTACTTC. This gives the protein CASSPYPRGQGEQYF.

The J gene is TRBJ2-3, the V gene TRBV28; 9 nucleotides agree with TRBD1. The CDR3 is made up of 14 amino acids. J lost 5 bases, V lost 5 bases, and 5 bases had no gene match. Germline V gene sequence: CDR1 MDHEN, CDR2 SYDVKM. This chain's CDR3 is CASSPPGQGDTQYF. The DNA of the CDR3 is TGTGCCAGCAGTCCCCCGGGACAGGGAGATACGCAGTATTTT.

CDR3 sequence (DNA): TGTGCCAGCAGCTACCCGGGACAGGACTCCCGGGTGGCGCAGTATTTT. Translation: CASSYPGQDSRVAQYF. The chain recombines TRBV5-6 with TRBJ2-3, with 8 nucleotides matching TRBD1. V lost 3 bases and J lost 10; bases outside the gene matches: 16. Germline CDR1 reads SGHDT; CDR2 reads YYEEEE. This CDR3 contains 16 residues.

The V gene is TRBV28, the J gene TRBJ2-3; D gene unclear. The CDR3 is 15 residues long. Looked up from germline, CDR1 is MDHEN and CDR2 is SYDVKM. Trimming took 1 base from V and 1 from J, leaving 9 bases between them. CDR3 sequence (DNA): TGTGCCAGCAGTTTATTATGGCAGGGCACAGATACGCAGTATTTT. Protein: CASSLLWQGTDTQYF.

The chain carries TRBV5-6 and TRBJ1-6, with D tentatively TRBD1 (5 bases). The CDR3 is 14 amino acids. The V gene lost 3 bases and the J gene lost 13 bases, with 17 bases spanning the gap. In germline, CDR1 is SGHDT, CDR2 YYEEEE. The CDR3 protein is CASSSGTDYQPLHF. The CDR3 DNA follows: TGTGCCAGCAGCTCCGGGACGGACTACCAGCCCCTCCACTTT.

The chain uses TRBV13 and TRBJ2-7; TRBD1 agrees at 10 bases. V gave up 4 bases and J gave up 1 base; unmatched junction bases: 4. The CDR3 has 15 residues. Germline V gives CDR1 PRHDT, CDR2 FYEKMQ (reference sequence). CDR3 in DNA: TGTGCCAGCAGCTACGGACAGGGGGTTTCCTACGAGCAGTACTTC. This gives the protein CASSYGQGVSYEQYF.

DNA of the CDR3: TGTGCCAGCAGCTTCAGGGTTCACGAGCAGTACTTC. Its translation: CASSFRVHEQYF. This chain connects TRBV11-1 to TRBJ2-7, with D tentatively TRBD1 (5 bases). The CDR3 covers 12 residues. Germline loops: CDR1 SGHAT, CDR2 FQDESV (reference sequence). V lost 3 bases to trimming and J lost 5 bases, with 8 bases between them.

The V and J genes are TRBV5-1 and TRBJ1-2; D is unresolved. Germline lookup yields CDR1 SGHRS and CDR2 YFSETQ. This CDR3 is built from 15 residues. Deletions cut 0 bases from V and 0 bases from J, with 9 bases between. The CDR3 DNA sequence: TGCGCCAGCAGCTTGGCCAGTGGGGCTAACTATGGCTACACCTTC. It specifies CASSLASGANYGYTF.

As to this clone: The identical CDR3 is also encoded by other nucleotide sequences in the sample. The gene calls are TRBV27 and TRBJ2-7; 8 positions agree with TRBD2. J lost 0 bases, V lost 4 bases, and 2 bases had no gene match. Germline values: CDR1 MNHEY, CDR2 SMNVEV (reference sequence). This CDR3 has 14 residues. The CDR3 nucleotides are TGTGCCAGCAGTTCAGCGGGGGCCTCCTACGAGCAGTACTTC. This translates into CASSSAGASYEQYF.

CDR3 nucleotide sequence: TGCGCCAGCAGATCCGGGACATCCACCGACGAGCAGTACTTC. It encodes CASRSGTSTDEQYF. This rearrangement joins TRBV5-1 to TRBJ2-7, with D possibly being TRBD1 (6 bases). Trimming took off 5 bases at V and 5 bases at J, with 17 bases between the two ends. CDR1 is SGHRS, CDR2 YFSETQ, per germline. The CDR3 contains 14 residues.

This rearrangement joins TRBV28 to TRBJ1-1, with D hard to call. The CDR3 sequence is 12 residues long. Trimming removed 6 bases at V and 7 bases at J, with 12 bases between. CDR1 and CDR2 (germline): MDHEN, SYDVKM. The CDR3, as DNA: TGTGCCAGCAGCATAGACGGTCGTGAAGCTTTCTTT. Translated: CASSIDGREAFF.